A selection of T cell receptor beta chains follows, all from one sample in a study of identical twins. TCRdb ran MiXCR on the 5' RACE reads and lists one entry per CDR3 protein. The data contain 690,000 or so distinct CDR3 sequences, 8.6% of them singletons. Separately, the same data were catalogued under a study of yellow fever vaccine responses in identical twins.

Material for sequencing was PBMCs. The receptors come from a woman aged 18-30 years in good health. Each CDR3 is given with its conserved first and last residue. D genes are given only for firm matches. Clone size appears in some rows only: once, few, many, or a class for an expanded clone.

many,TRBV5-1,16,TRBJ1-6,-,CASSLDSPSLNSPLHF,TGCGCCAGCAGCTTGGACAGCCCGAGCCTTAATTCACCCCTCCACTTT
few,TRBV6-5,14,TRBJ2-7,-,CASSYSPGTYEQYF,TGTGCCAGCAGTTACTCGCCGGGAACCTACGAGCAGTACTTC
-,TRBV5-6,15,TRBJ2-7,-,CASSLAPGTGNEQYF,TGTGCCAGCAGCTTGGCCCCAGGGACCGGGAACGAGCAGTACTTC
-,TRBV5-6,16,TRBJ1-3,-,CASSLAGQRNGNTIYF,TGTGCCAGCAGCTTGGCTGGACAGCGAAATGGAAACACCATATATTTT
-,TRBV28,13,TRBJ2-5,-,CASNPSEQGTQYF,TGTGCCAGCAACCCGTCCGAACAAGGGACCCAGTACTTC
few,TRBV20-1,14,TRBJ2-1,-,CSASGGVAYNEQFF,TGCAGTGCTAGCGGAGGGGTGGCCTACAATGAGCAGTTCTTC
many,TRBV5-6,13,TRBJ2-1,-,CASRPEGRGEQFF,TGTGCCAGCAGACCCGAGGGGAGAGGTGAGCAGTTCTTC
many,TRBV6-5,14,TRBJ2-3,TRBD1,CASSFDRGTDTQYF,TGTGCCAGCAGTTTCGACAGGGGCACAGATACGCAGTATTTT
few,TRBV28,11,TRBJ2-2,-,CASAFRGELFF,TGTGCCAGCGCTTTTCGAGGGGAGCTGTTTTTT
-,TRBV28,14,TRBJ1-4,-,CASSLVPTNEKLFF,TGTGCCAGCAGTTTGGTACCAACTAATGAAAAACTGTTTTTT
many,TRBV7-9,11,TRBJ2-1,-,CASSPTNEQFF,TGTGCCAGCAGCCCTACCAATGAGCAGTTCTTC
few,TRBV12-3/TRBV12-4,14,TRBJ2-5,-,CASSLGLEVLAQYF,TGTGCCAGCAGTTTAGGACTAGAGGTCTTGGCCCAGTACTTC
-,TRBV28,14,TRBJ2-7,-,CASSPRAGTYEQYF,TGTGCCAGCAGTCCCCGGGCGGGGACGTACGAGCAGTACTTC
many,TRBV5-1,13,TRBJ1-1,-,CASMGDPNTEAFF,TGCGCCAGCATGGGGGACCCGAACACTGAAGCTTTCTTT
many,TRBV12-3/TRBV12-4,16,TRBJ2-1,-,CASSPKQAGLYNEQFF,TGTGCCAGCAGCCCTAAACAAGCAGGGCTCTACAATGAGCAGTTCTTC
-,TRBV9,15,TRBJ2-1,TRBD1,CASSASTGVGGIKFF,TGTGCCAGCAGCGCCTCGACAGGGGTGGGCGGGATAAAGTTCTTC
few,TRBV6-1,12,TRBJ1-5,-,CASSERPEPQHF,TGTGCCAGCAGTGAACGACCGGAGCCCCAGCATTTT
many,TRBV10-3,17,TRBJ2-7,-,CAISDPIQGGAGNEQYF,TGTGCCATCAGTGACCCAATACAGGGTGGGGCCGGGAACGAGCAGTACTTC
-,TRBV3-1,14,TRBJ1-1,-,CASSHRGGITEAFF,TGTGCCAGCAGCCACCGCGGGGGGATCACTGAAGCTTTCTTT
-,TRBV9,15,TRBJ2-1,TRBD1,CASSAGGANYNEQFF,TGTGCCAGCAGCGCAGGGGGTGCGAACTACAATGAGCAGTTCTTC
few,TRBV4-2,16,TRBJ2-5,TRBD2,CASSQRTSGSGETQYF,TGTGCCAGCAGCCAGAGGACTAGCGGGAGTGGTGAGACCCAGTACTTC
-,TRBV6-2/TRBV6-3,18,TRBJ2-2,TRBD1,CASSSIVEGQGPAGELFF,TGTGCCAGCAGTTCCATCGTTGAAGGACAGGGTCCGGCCGGGGAGCTGTTTTTT
few,TRBV9,15,TRBJ2-5,-,CASSVGGPSQETQYF,TGTGCCAGCAGCGTAGGGGGGCCTAGCCAAGAGACCCAGTACTTC
many,TRBV6-4,18,TRBJ2-1,TRBD2,CASSDPPGLAGGPNEQFF,TGTGCCAGCAGTGACCCGCCCGGTCTAGCGGGAGGGCCTAATGAGCAGTTCTTC
many,TRBV3-1,14,TRBJ2-5,-,CASSQDLVRQTQYF,TGTGCCAGCAGCCAAGATCTGGTCAGACAGACCCAGTACTTC
many,TRBV2,14,TRBJ1-5,-,CASSGEGGNQPQHF,TGTGCCAGCAGTGGTGAAGGGGGCAATCAGCCCCAGCATTTT
many,TRBV7-9,16,TRBJ2-1,-,CASSSPKTGAYNEQFF,TGTGCCAGCAGCTCCCCCAAAACTGGCGCCTACAATGAGCAGTTCTTC
many,TRBV9,17,TRBJ1-1,TRBD1,CASSVGSGGMDGTEAFF,TGTGCCAGCAGCGTAGGATCAGGGGGGATGGACGGCACTGAAGCTTTCTTT
many,TRBV5-5,15,TRBJ1-1,-,CASSSGSVGATEAFF,TGTGCCAGCAGCTCTGGTAGCGTCGGGGCCACTGAAGCTTTCTTT